The 12 T cell receptor beta chains listed next were all sequenced from one sample in a study of Ad26.COV2.S vaccination and SARS-CoV-2 variants. Repertoires were generated with immunoSEQ multiplex PCR, while TCRdb's copy carries only in-frame clones and drops some. This table has just under 250,000 clones, roughly 90% appearing once. Documented treatment: about 20 received Ad26.COV2.S at low or high dose, single or two shots; several received placebo; per-sample allocation not given. Day 63 following the first vaccine or placebo injection was when the samples were taken. The starting material was peripheral blood, obtained in a trial of Ad26.COV2.S vaccine versus placebo. These receptor sequences come from a person between 18 and 65 years old who received the Ad26.COV2.S COVID-19 vaccine or a placebo.

The chain employs TRBV4-1 and TRBJ1-4; TRBD1 aligns across 10 bases. This CDR3 comprises 18 residues. V shed 4 bases, J shed 0 bases, and the junction held 8 bases outside the gene matches. From germline, CDR1 is MGHRA and CDR2 YSYEKL. The CDR3, as DNA: TGCGCCAGCAGCCCCCCGGGACAGGGGATTGCAACTAATGAAAAACTGTTTTTT. This encodes CASSPPGQGIATNEKLFF.

The sample holds a few counts of this clone. This rearrangement joins TRBV29-1 to TRBJ1-5; no reliable D call. The CDR3 spans 12 residues. The germline gives CDR1 SQVTM, CDR2 ANQGSEA. Deletions cut 5 bases from V and 7 bases from J, with 12 bases between. The CDR3 loop reads CSVKEGGQPQHF. The CDR3 DNA is TGCAGCGTTAAGGAAGGCGGGCAGCCCCAGCATTTT. The variable domain in full, with the rest retrieved from reference TRBV29-1 and TRBJ1-5, is SAVISQKPSRDICQRGTSLTIQCQVDSQVTMMFWYRQQPGQSLTLIATANQGSEATYESGFVIDKFPISRPNLTFSTLTVSNMSPEDSSIYLCSVKEGGQPQHFGDGTRLSIL.

This clone was counted once. The rearrangement joins TRBV5-6 to TRBJ2-3, with 10 bases identical to TRBD2. Unmatched junction bases numbered 9, after V lost 4 bases and J lost 4 bases. Germline CDR1 SGHDT, CDR2 YYEEEE. This CDR3 has 16 residues. This chain's CDR3 is CASSVISGRRPDTQYF. Written as DNA, the CDR3 is TGTGCCAGCAGCGTGATTAGCGGGAGGAGGCCAGATACGCAGTATTTT. Full variable domain (remainder filled in from reference TRBV5-6 and TRBJ2-3): DAGVTQSPTHLIKTRGQQVTLRCSPKSGHDTVSWYQQALGQGPQFIFQYYEEEERQRGNFPDRFSGHQFPNYSSELNVNALLLGDSALYLCASSVISGRRPDTQYFGPGTRLTVL.

The rearrangement joins TRBV4-3 to TRBJ1-4, with TRBD1 matching 7 bases. The CDR3 runs to 15 residues. CDR1 and CDR2 (germline): LGHNA, YSLEER. After removal of 1 base from V and 1 base from J, the junction contained 0 bases not matched to a gene. DNA for the CDR3: TGCGCCAGCAGCCAAGGACAGGGAACTAATGAAAAACTGTTTTTT. Protein sequence: CASSQGQGTNEKLFF.

This clone was recorded once. This rearrangement joins TRBV30 to TRBJ1-1; no reliable D call. The CDR3 extends over 13 amino acids. The V gene's germline CDR1 is GTSNPN and CDR2 SVGIG (reference sequence). Trimming removed 0 bases from V and 3 bases from J, with 8 bases in between. This CDR3 is CAWSVRLDTEAFF. The CDR3 DNA follows: TGTGCCTGGAGTGTACGGCTGGACACTGAAGCTTTCTTT. Full variable domain (remainder filled in from reference TRBV30 and TRBJ1-1): SQTIHQWPATLVQPVGSPLSLECTVEGTSNPNLYWYRQAAGRGLQLLFYSVGIGQISSEVPQNLSASRPQDRQFILSSKKLLLSDSGFYLCAWSVRLDTEAFFGQGTRLTVV.

The chain combines TRBV3-1 (or the pseudogene TRBV3-2) with TRBJ1-5; TRBD1 might be the D (5 bases). From germline, CDR1 is LGHDT and CDR2 YNNKEL (reference sequence). V was shortened by 0 bases and J by 0 bases, with 9 bases between the two germline ends. This CDR3 spans 16 amino acids. The CDR3 DNA reads TGTGCCAGCAGCCAAGACCTCAGGGATAGCAATCAGCCCCAGCATTTT. Its protein product is CASSQDLRDSNQPQHF.

The CDR3, as DNA: TGTGCCAGCAGGGGGGACAGAAGCTCCTACGAGCAGTACTTC. Its translation is CASRGDRSSYEQYF. The chain employs TRBV2 and TRBJ2-7; 7 bases map to TRBD1. Germline-derived CDR1 and CDR2 are SNHLY and FYNNEI. J was trimmed by 0 bases and V by 6 bases; bases with no gene match: 5. The CDR3 runs 14 residues.

The chain combines TRBV9 with TRBJ2-7, with TRBD1 identical over 9 bases. The CDR3 sequence is 14 residues long. Per germline, CDR1 SGDLS and CDR2 YYNGEE. J was trimmed by 6 bases and V by 0 bases; bases with no gene match: 4. The CDR3 sequence: CASSVAGQGFEQYF. The CDR3 coding sequence is TGTGCCAGCAGCGTAGCTGGACAGGGGTTCGAGCAGTACTTC.

The gene calls are TRBV6-6 and TRBJ1-6; no clear D gene. From germline, CDR1 is MNHNY and CDR2 SVGAGI (reference sequence). The germline V and J ends were trimmed by 6 bases and 7 bases, with 7 bases remaining between them. There are 12 residues in the CDR3. This CDR3 reads CASRQSNSPLHF. DNA of the CDR3: TGTGCCAGCAGACAGTCAAATTCACCCCTCCACTTT.

The chain links TRBV7-8 to TRBJ1-3; D gene unclear. CDR3 length equals 16 residues. The germline CDR1 and CDR2 sequences are SGHVS and FQNEAQ. Trimming removed 1 base at V and 2 bases at J, with 12 bases between. The CDR3 DNA reads TGTGCCAGCAGCTTAGTGTGGCATGAGACTGGAAACACCATATATTTT. The encoded protein is CASSLVWHETGNTIYF.

In this sample, this clone turned up many times. V is TRBV6-2 or TRBV6-3 and J is TRBJ2-1; D possibly corresponds to TRBD1 (6 bases). The CDR3 is 18 residues long. CDR1 is MNHEY, CDR2 SVGEGT, per germline. The V and J ends lost 6 bases and 4 bases respectively, with 25 bases between them. The CDR3 spells CASSTSSRGSAPYNEQFF. For the CDR3, the DNA is TGTGCCAGCAGCACCTCCTCAAGGGGGAGTGCCCCTTACAATGAGCAGTTCTTC.

The chain has TRBV4-3 and TRBJ2-2; 9 nucleotides line up with TRBD2. J was trimmed by 3 bases and V by 6 bases; bases with no gene match: 8. The CDR3 is made up of 16 amino acids. Per the germline V gene, CDR1 is LGHNA and CDR2 is YSLEER. This CDR3 is CASSRGLAGYTGELFF. The CDR3, as DNA: TGCGCCAGCAGTCGGGGCCTAGCGGGATACACCGGGGAGCTGTTTTTT.